A single T cell receptor (beta chain) is shown here with its context. Measured with immunoSEQ multiplex PCR; TCRdb has only the in-frame clones, and not every one. The table lists fewer than 200,000 clones, more than 65% of them singletons. Trimming cost V 4 bases and J 7 bases, with 20 bases left between them. The CDR3 sequence is 16 residues long. The germline V gene encodes CDR1 PRHDT and CDR2 FYEKMQ (reference sequence). These data are taken from a study of blood T cell repertoires in COVID-19. The study recruited people aged roughly 18 to 100 years across approximately 24 US areas. Sequencing was performed on PBMCs or T cells enriched from blood (not recorded which). This sequence originates from a woman between 40 and 50 years old with acute COVID-19. The chain has TRBV13 and TRBJ2-1; possibly TRBD1 for D (7 bases). CDR3 in DNA: TGTGCCAGCAGCTCCGTAGCGTTGTCAGGGGGGAATGAGCAGTTCTTC. Amino acids: CASSSVALSGGNEQFF.